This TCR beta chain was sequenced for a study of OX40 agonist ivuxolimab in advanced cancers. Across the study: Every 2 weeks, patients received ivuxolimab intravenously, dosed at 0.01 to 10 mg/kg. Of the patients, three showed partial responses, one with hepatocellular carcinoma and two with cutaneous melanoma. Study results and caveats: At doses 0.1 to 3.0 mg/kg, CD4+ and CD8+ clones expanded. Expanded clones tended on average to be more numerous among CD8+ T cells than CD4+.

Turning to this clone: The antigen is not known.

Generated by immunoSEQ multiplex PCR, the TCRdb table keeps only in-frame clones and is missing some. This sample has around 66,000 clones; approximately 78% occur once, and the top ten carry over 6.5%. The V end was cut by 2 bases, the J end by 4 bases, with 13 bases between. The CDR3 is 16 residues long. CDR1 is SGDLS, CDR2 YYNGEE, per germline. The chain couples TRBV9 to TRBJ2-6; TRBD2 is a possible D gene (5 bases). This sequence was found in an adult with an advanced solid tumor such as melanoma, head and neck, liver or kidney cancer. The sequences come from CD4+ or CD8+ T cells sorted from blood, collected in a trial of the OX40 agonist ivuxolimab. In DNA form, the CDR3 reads TGTGCCAGCAGCGTTCGAGGGTCAGCCGGGGCCAACGTCCTGACTTTC. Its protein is CASSVRGSAGANVLTF.